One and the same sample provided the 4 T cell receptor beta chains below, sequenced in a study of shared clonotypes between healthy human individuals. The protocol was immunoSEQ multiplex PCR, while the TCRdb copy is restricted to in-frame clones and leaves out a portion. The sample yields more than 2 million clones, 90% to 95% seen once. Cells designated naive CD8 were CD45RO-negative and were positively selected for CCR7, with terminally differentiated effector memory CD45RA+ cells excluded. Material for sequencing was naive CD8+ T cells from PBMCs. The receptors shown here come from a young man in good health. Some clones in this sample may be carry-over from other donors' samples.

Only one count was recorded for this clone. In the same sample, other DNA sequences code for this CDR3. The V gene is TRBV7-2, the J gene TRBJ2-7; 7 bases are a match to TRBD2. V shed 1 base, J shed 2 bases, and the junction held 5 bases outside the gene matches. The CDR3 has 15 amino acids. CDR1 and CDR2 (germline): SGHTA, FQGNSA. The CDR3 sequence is CASSLGLAVTYEQYF. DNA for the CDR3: TGTGCCAGCAGCTTAGGACTAGCCGTGACCTACGAGCAGTACTTC.

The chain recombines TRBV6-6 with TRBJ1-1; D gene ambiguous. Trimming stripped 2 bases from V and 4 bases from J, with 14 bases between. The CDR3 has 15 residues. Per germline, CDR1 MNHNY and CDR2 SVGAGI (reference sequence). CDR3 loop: CASSYAGNSGTEAFF. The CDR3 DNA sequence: TGTGCCAGCAGTTACGCGGGGAATTCGGGCACTGAAGCTTTCTTT.

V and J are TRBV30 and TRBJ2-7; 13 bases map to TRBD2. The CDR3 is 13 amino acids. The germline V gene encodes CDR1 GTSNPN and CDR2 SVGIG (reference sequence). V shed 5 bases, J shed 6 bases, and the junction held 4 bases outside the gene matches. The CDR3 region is CAWGTSGTLEQYF. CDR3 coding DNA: TGTGCCTGGGGGACTAGCGGGACCCTCGAGCAGTACTTC.

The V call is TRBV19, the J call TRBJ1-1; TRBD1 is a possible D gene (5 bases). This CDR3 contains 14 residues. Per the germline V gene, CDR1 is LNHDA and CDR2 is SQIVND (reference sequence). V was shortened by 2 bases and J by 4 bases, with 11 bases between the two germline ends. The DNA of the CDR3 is TGTGCCAGTAGTATACTCAGGGTCGGCACTGAAGCTTTCTTT. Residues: CASSILRVGTEAFF.